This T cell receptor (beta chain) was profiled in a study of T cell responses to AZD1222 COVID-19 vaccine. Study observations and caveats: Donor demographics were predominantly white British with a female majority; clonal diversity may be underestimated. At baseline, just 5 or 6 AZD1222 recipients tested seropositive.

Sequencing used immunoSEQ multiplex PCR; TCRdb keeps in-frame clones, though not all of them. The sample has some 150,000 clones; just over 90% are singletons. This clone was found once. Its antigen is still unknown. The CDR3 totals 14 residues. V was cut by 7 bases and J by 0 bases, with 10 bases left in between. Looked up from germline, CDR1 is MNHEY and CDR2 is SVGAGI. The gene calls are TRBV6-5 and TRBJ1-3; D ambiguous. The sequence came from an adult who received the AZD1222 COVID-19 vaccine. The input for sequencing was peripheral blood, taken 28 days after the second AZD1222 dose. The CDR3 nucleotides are TGTGCCAGCACCGCCACGGGCTCTGGAAACACCATATATTTT. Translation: CASTATGSGNTIYF.